The clone carrying this T cell receptor beta chain was counted at least ten times. This specimen belongs to a study of blood T cells in healthy people across ages. The sample providers were healthy Caucasian people from Russia, aged roughly 6 to 95. Each sample yielded at least 5.5 micrograms of PBMC total RNA. Primed by a sample-barcoded 5' primer and a J-beta primer mix, a second PCR proceeded for 7 to 11 cycles. TCRdb called the 5' RACE reads again in MiXCR, with one record for every CDR3 protein. The repertoire consists of 850,000 to 950,000 distinct CDR3 sequences, with 25% to 35% occurring once and the leading ten covering roughly a sixth. The sequence was obtained from a woman aged 80 or over in good health. The sample comprised blood.

The CDR3 reads CASSLALNGETQYF. CDR3 DNA: TGCGCCAGCAGCTTGGCCTTAAACGGGGAGACCCAGTACTTC. V gene TRBV5-1 combines with J gene TRBJ2-5; no clear D. Trimming shortened V by 0 bases and J by 5 bases, and 11 bases separated the two germline ends. The CDR3 length is 14 residues. The germline CDR1 and CDR2 sequences are SGHRS and YFSETQ.